A selection of T cell receptor beta chains follows, all from one sample in a study of T cells in Graves' hyperthyroidism and ophthalmopathy. Via MiXCR, TCRdb re-called the multiplex PCR reads, giving one row per CDR3 protein. Among a few hundred thousand distinct CDR3 sequences listed, more than 15% were seen once. Input material: blood. These receptors originate from a woman aged 25 to 45 with Graves' hyperthyroidism. Both conserved end residues are trimmed from each CDR3. The D gene is left open where the match is weak.

j_call: TRBJ2-7; d_call: TRBD1; v_call: TRBV20-1; cdr3_aa: SARDRGGSREQY
j_call: TRBJ2-2; d_call: NA; v_call: TRBV10-3; cdr3_aa: AISVFGTTGELF
j_call: TRBJ2-3; d_call: TRBD2; v_call: TRBV6-1; cdr3_aa: ASNLSGSRPDTQY
j_call: TRBJ2-7; d_call: NA; v_call: TRBV4-2; cdr3_aa: ASSQLSMAGNDRSSYEQY
j_call: TRBJ2-5; d_call: NA; v_call: TRBV20-1; cdr3_aa: SARAGSVVSETQY
j_call: TRBJ1-5; d_call: NA; v_call: TRBV28; cdr3_aa: ASSFRLDRSNQPQH
j_call: TRBJ2-1; d_call: NA; v_call: TRBV20-1; cdr3_aa: SASSSFDEQF
j_call: TRBJ2-1; d_call: TRBD2; v_call: TRBV24-1; cdr3_aa: ATSERGRAGEQF
j_call: TRBJ2-1; d_call: TRBD2; v_call: TRBV19; cdr3_aa: ASTGTSAYNEQF
j_call: TRBJ2-1; d_call: NA; v_call: TRBV11-3; cdr3_aa: ASSRGGQFIYNEQF
j_call: TRBJ2-5; d_call: NA; v_call: TRBV6-8; cdr3_aa: ASSRPAAEGQELGETQY
j_call: TRBJ1-4; d_call: NA; v_call: TRBV5-4; cdr3_aa: ASSPHDGNNEKLF
j_call: TRBJ2-7; d_call: TRBD2; v_call: TRBV20-1; cdr3_aa: SAHGGVAATYEQY
j_call: TRBJ2-3; d_call: TRBD2; v_call: TRBV7-9; cdr3_aa: ASSPKSGRRVDTQY
j_call: TRBJ2-1; d_call: TRBD2; v_call: TRBV20-1; cdr3_aa: SAYSGGFYNEQF
j_call: TRBJ2-1; d_call: NA; v_call: TRBV15; cdr3_aa: ATSRAAGSSYNEQF
j_call: TRBJ1-4; d_call: TRBD1; v_call: TRBV4-1; cdr3_aa: ASSRTGDTNEKLF
j_call: TRBJ2-7; d_call: TRBD2; v_call: TRBV9; cdr3_aa: ASSVGGGSFDEQY
j_call: TRBJ1-6; d_call: NA; v_call: TRBV28; cdr3_aa: ASRPGTRNSPLH
j_call: TRBJ2-1; d_call: NA; v_call: TRBV5-4; cdr3_aa: ASSSLLGQRVEQF
j_call: TRBJ1-6; d_call: TRBD1; v_call: TRBV6-2/TRBV6-3; cdr3_aa: ASSSTRQGKTSPLH
j_call: TRBJ2-1; d_call: TRBD1; v_call: TRBV10-3; cdr3_aa: AISGPGQGAFEQF
j_call: TRBJ1-5; d_call: TRBD1; v_call: TRBV18; cdr3_aa: ASSPGQGWNQPQH
j_call: TRBJ2-1; d_call: TRBD2; v_call: TRBV3-1; cdr3_aa: ASSQVRSGRRYNEQF
j_call: TRBJ2-3; d_call: TRBD2; v_call: TRBV20-1; cdr3_aa: SASLHRGGGDTQY
j_call: TRBJ2-7; d_call: TRBD2; v_call: TRBV28; cdr3_aa: ASSLSGGRFYEQY
j_call: TRBJ2-7; d_call: TRBD2; v_call: TRBV28; cdr3_aa: ASSFLAGDYEQY
j_call: TRBJ2-5; d_call: TRBD2; v_call: TRBV6-1; cdr3_aa: ASRRGTSGVRETQY
j_call: TRBJ1-6; d_call: NA; v_call: TRBV27; cdr3_aa: ASSVGGDSPLH
j_call: TRBJ2-1; d_call: TRBD2; v_call: TRBV5-4; cdr3_aa: ASSPRGGSSYNEQF
j_call: TRBJ2-1; d_call: TRBD2; v_call: TRBV9; cdr3_aa: ASSVVGTRTSGNEQF
j_call: TRBJ2-3; d_call: TRBD1; v_call: TRBV5-1; cdr3_aa: ASSLVGTGSVASTDTQY
j_call: TRBJ2-3; d_call: NA; v_call: TRBV29-1; cdr3_aa: SVFSTGTDTQY
j_call: TRBJ2-1; d_call: TRBD2; v_call: TRBV6-5; cdr3_aa: ASSYSSGSSYNEQF
j_call: TRBJ1-1; d_call: NA; v_call: TRBV20-1; cdr3_aa: SARRAGRNTEAF
j_call: TRBJ2-7; d_call: NA; v_call: TRBV20-1; cdr3_aa: SARDTSYEQY
j_call: TRBJ1-2; d_call: NA; v_call: TRBV15; cdr3_aa: ATSREQGYGYT
j_call: TRBJ1-4; d_call: NA; v_call: TRBV11-2; cdr3_aa: ASSYSGALMGKLF